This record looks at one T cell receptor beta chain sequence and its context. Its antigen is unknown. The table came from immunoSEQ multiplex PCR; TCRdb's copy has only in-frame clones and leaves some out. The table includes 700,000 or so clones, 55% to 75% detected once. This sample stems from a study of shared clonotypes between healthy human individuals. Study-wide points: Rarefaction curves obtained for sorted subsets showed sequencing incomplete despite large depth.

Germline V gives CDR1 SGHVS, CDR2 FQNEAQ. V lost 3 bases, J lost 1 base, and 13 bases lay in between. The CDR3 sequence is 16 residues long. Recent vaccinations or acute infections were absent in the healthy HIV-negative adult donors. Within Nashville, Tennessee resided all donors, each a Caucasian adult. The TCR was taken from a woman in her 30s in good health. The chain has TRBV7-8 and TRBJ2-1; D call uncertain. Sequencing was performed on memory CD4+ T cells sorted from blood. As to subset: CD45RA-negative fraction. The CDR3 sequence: CASSFRPTQSYNEQFF. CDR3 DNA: TGTGCCAGCAGCTTTAGGCCGACCCAATCCTACAATGAGCAGTTCTTC.